This T cell receptor (beta chain) was observed in a study of early T cells in non-severe SARS-CoV-2 infection. This clonotype was detected a few times. This CDR3 is 13 amino acids long. Trimming left V 7 bases short and J 3 bases short, with 12 bases between. Germline loops: CDR1 MNHNS, CDR2 SASEGT. TCRdb analysed the 5' RACE reads with MiXCR anew, one entry per CDR3 protein. The sample comprises about 50,000 distinct CDR3 sequences, 7.5% to 10% of which are singletons, and 15% rests with the top ten. The TCR sequence derives from an adult who was a healthcare worker with PCR-confirmed SARS-CoV-2 infection or an uninfected control (not recorded which). J is TRBJ1-1 and V is TRBV6-1; weak D call: TRBD1 (5 bases). Sequencing was carried out using whole blood. In DNA form, the CDR3 reads TGTGCCAGCACCTGGAGGGGTTACACTGAAGCTTTCTTT. Its protein is CASTWRGYTEAFF.